These 25 T cell receptor beta chains share one sample of origin, sequenced in a study of cytomegalovirus exposure and HLA in healthy donors. The study ran its PCR with 60 Vbeta and 13 Jbeta primers. Profiling relied on immunoSEQ multiplex PCR, and the TCRdb table lists in-frame clones only, not all of them. The sample holds about 200,000 clones; approximately 83% are singletons and the top ten take approximately 0.71%. Material: PBMCs. These TCRs come from a boy aged 2 to 9 in good health and CMV-seronegative.

The chain carries TRBV6-1 and TRBJ2-7; D might be TRBD2 (7 bases). The V and J ends lost 10 bases and 2 bases respectively, with 21 bases between them. This CDR3 comprises 15 residues. Germline V CDR1 and CDR2: MNHNS, SASEGT. CDR3 sequence reads: CATRGTKGGAYEQYF. The CDR3 DNA is TGTGCCACCCGGGGAACAAAAGGGGGGGCCTACGAGCAGTACTTC.

The chain links TRBV19 to TRBJ2-1; the D gene is possibly TRBD1 (6 bases). CDR3 length: 12 residues. CDR1 and CDR2 from the germline V gene are LNHDA and SQIVND (reference sequence). V shed 6 bases and J shed 5 bases, with 8 bases lying between them. The CDR3 loop is CASRAGDNEQFF. CDR3 DNA: TGTGCCAGTAGGGCAGGGGACAATGAGCAGTTCTTC.

CDR3 region: CASSWGRLLTRSYTF. In DNA, the CDR3 is TGTGCCAGCAGCTGGGGCCGACTTCTAACTCGAAGCTACACCTTC. The chain links TRBV7-8 to TRBJ1-2; weak D call: TRBD1 (5 bases). The CDR3 runs to 15 residues. The V gene lost 4 bases and the J gene lost 9 bases, with 21 bases spanning the gap. Germline values: CDR1 SGHVS, CDR2 FQNEAQ.

To note about this clone: Germline and junction disagree at one end, which may indicate a read error. The chain combines TRBV6-1 with TRBJ1-2; D might be TRBD1 (6 bases). CDR1 is MNHNS and CDR2 is SASEGT in the germline V gene. The CDR3 runs 13 residues. The CDR3, as DNA: TGTGCCAGCAGTGAAGTGACAGGATATGGCTACCCCTTC. Encoded protein: CASSEVTGYGYPF.

The rearrangement uses TRBV7-6 and TRBJ2-1; D unclear. CDR1 and CDR2 (germline): SGHVS, FNYEAQ. V was cut by 2 bases and J by 11 bases, with 10 bases left in between. This CDR3 is built from 12 residues. The DNA for the CDR3 is TGTGCCAGCAGCTTATACGTCGCGAAGCAGTTCTTC. It translates to CASSLYVAKQFF.

This clone was observed a few times. The V and J genes are TRBV6-5 and TRBJ2-7, with D possibly being TRBD1 (7 bases). Germline values: CDR1 MNHEY, CDR2 SVGAGI. The CDR3 length is 14 residues. V shed 4 bases and J shed 2 bases, with 12 bases lying between them. The DNA of the CDR3 is TGTGCCAGCAGTTCGCGGGACAGAACCTACGAGCAGTACTTC. It encodes CASSSRDRTYEQYF.

The rearrangement uses TRBV7-6 and TRBJ2-7; 10 nucleotides agree with TRBD1. Germline-derived CDR1 and CDR2 are SGHVS and FNYEAQ. V gave up 5 bases and J gave up 2 bases; unmatched junction bases: 6. The CDR3 runs 15 residues. The CDR3 bases are TGTGCCAGCAGCGGATCCGGGACAGGGGCCTACGAGCAGTACTTC. Its translation: CASSGSGTGAYEQYF.

This sequence joins TRBV6-5 and TRBJ2-5; D possibly corresponds to TRBD2 (5 bases). Germline V CDR1 and CDR2: MNHEY, SVGAGI. The CDR3 is 15 residues long. V was pared by 6 bases and J by 5 bases, with 19 bases between. The CDR3 DNA follows: TGTGCCAGCAGGAGGGTTTCAGTGGGCAGCGAGACCCAGTACTTC. This codes for CASRRVSVGSETQYF.

The genes are TRBV6-6 and TRBJ1-2; D might be TRBD1 (5 bases). This CDR3 spans 14 amino acids. CDR1 MNHNY and CDR2 SVGAGI come from the germline V gene (reference sequence). The ends were cut back, 2 bases at V and 4 bases at J, with 11 bases in the middle. The CDR3 loop reads CASSYGQGSYGYTF. The CDR3 DNA is TGTGCCAGCAGTTACGGCCAGGGCAGCTATGGCTACACCTTC.

The chain joins TRBV7-2 to TRBJ2-2; 8 nucleotides line up with TRBD2. This CDR3 spans 12 amino acids. Germline V lookup: CDR1 SGHTA, CDR2 FQGNSA. Unmatched junction bases numbered 1, after V lost 7 bases and J lost 6 bases. The CDR3 DNA sequence: TGTGCCAGCAACGGGGGGGCCGGGGAGCTGTTTTTT. Residues: CASNGGAGELFF.

This clone came up a few times. This rearrangement joins TRBV5-1 to TRBJ2-7; 7 nucleotides line up with TRBD1. CDR1 is SGHRS, CDR2 YFSETQ, per germline. V shed 4 bases and J 4 bases; nucleotides not matched to a gene: 17. This CDR3 is built from 17 residues. The CDR3 reads CASSLLHSGTALYEQYF. The CDR3 coding sequence is TGCGCCAGCAGCCTGCTACACTCCGGGACAGCCCTTTACGAGCAGTACTTC.

This clone was detected once. The chain links TRBV7-4 to TRBJ2-2, with 7 bases matching TRBD2. The ends lost 5 bases at V and 5 bases at J; junction bases unmatched: 17. This CDR3 is 18 amino acids long. Germline-derived CDR1 and CDR2 are SGHVT and SQSDAQ. The CDR3 region has the DNA TGTGCCAGCAGCGATCCTAAGAGCGGGACGCTAACAACCGGGGAGCTGTTTTTT. Amino acid sequence: CASSDPKSGTLTTGELFF. The variable domain in full, completed from reference TRBV7-4 and TRBJ2-2, reads GAGVSQSPRYKVAKRGRDVALRCDSISGHVTLYWYRQTLGQGSEVLTYSQSDAQRDKSGRPSGRFSAERPERSVSTLKIQRTEQGDSAVYLCASSDPKSGTLTTGELFFGEGSRLTVL.

The gene calls are TRBV7-8 and TRBJ2-7; possibly TRBD1 for D (5 bases). Germline V gives CDR1 SGHVS, CDR2 FQNEAQ. Trimming stripped 7 bases from V and 2 bases from J, with 18 bases between. The CDR3 has 15 residues. The CDR3 here is CASTLNGRATYEQYF. The CDR3 DNA is TGTGCCAGCACCCTGAATGGCAGGGCTACCTACGAGCAGTACTTC.

This chain links TRBV4-1 with TRBJ2-7; no definite D call. This CDR3 is 13 amino acids long. The V end lost 1 base, the J end lost 3 bases, and 7 bases lay between the germline ends. Looked up from germline, CDR1 is MGHRA and CDR2 is YSYEKL. The CDR3: CASSQADYYEQYF. DNA of the CDR3: TGCGCCAGCAGCCAAGCAGATTACTACGAGCAGTACTTC.

This clone was counted only a few times. A junction boundary mismatches the germline segment, possibly from a read error. The rearrangement uses TRBV2 and TRBJ1-4; the D is unclear. Germline V gene sequence: CDR1 SNHLY, CDR2 FYNNEI. The CDR3 contains 11 residues. CDR3 loop: CASSEAANLVF. Written as DNA, the CDR3 is TGTGCCAGCAGTGAAGCTGCGAATCTTGTTTTT. Variable domain in full (rest from reference TRBV2 and TRBJ1-4): EPEVTQTPSHQVTQMGQEVILRCVPISNHLYFYWYRQILGQKVEFLVSFYNNEISEKSEIFDDQFSVERPDGSNFTLKIRSTKLEDSAMYFCASSEAANLVFGSGTQLSVL.

The chain combines TRBV9 with TRBJ1-6; D gene ambiguous. With 2 bases removed from V and 0 bases from J, the gap between germline ends came to 9 bases. This CDR3 is built from 16 residues. Germline lookup yields CDR1 SGDLS and CDR2 YYNGEE. CDR3 coding DNA: TGTGCCAGCAGCGTTTACCGCGACTCCTATAATTCACCCCTCCACTTT. Amino acid sequence: CASSVYRDSYNSPLHF.

The V and J genes are TRBV19 and TRBJ1-1, with a weak D call TRBD1 (6 bases). The CDR3 extends over 15 amino acids. The V end was cut by 1 base, the J end by 2 bases, with 11 bases between. CDR1 is LNHDA and CDR2 is SQIVND in the germline V gene (reference sequence). The CDR3 DNA reads as TGTGCCAGTAGTATAGGCGGCAGGGGCAACACTGAAGCTTTCTTT. The encoded protein is CASSIGGRGNTEAFF. Complete variable domain (other parts from reference TRBV19 and TRBJ1-1): DGGITQSPKYLFRKEGQNVTLSCEQNLNHDAMYWYRQDPGQGLRLIYYSQIVNDFQKGDIAEGYSVSREKKESFPLTVTSAQKNPTAFYLCASSIGGRGNTEAFFGQGTRLTVV.

This clone was counted once. Here the CDR3 reads CSVEDGLLTDTQYF. CDR3 sequence (DNA): TGCAGCGTTGAAGATGGACTTCTCACAGATACGCAGTATTTT. The chain links TRBV29-1 to TRBJ2-3; tentatively, D is TRBD2 (5 bases). V was clipped by 0 bases and J by 2 bases, with 9 bases between them. Germline CDR1 and CDR2: SQVTM and ANQGSEA. The CDR3 spans 14 residues.

The chain carries TRBV5-1 and TRBJ2-5, with 9 positions matching TRBD2. CDR3 size: 14 residues. J lost 4 bases, V lost 2 bases, and 3 bases had no gene match. The germline gives CDR1 SGHRS, CDR2 YFSETQ. The CDR3: CASSFGTSLETQYF. The CDR3 nucleotides read TGCGCCAGCAGCTTCGGGACTAGCCTAGAGACCCAGTACTTC.

The V call is TRBV9, the J call TRBJ2-5, with TRBD2 matching 15 bases. The CDR3 consists of 18 residues. The V gene end was trimmed by 0 bases and the J gene end by 5 bases; junction bases not matched to a gene: 8. From germline, CDR1 is SGDLS and CDR2 YYNGEE. In DNA, the CDR3 is TGTGCCAGCAGCGTAGATGGGACTAGCGGGGGGCGGGTGGAGACCCAGTACTTC. It codes for CASSVDGTSGGRVETQYF.

A few counts support this clone. Other nucleotide sequences in the sample specify the same CDR3. The chain employs TRBV30 and TRBJ1-2, with a possible D match to TRBD1 (6 bases). In germline, CDR1 is GTSNPN, CDR2 SVGIG (reference sequence). This CDR3 is built from 11 residues. Trimming took off 0 bases at V and 7 bases at J, with 6 bases between the two ends. In DNA form, the CDR3 reads TGTGCCTGGAGTGTAGGGGGTGGCTACACCTTC. It yields the protein CAWSVGGGYTF. Filled out from reference TRBV30 and TRBJ1-2, the complete variable domain reads SQTIHQWPATLVQPVGSPLSLECTVEGTSNPNLYWYRQAAGRGLQLLFYSVGIGQISSEVPQNLSASRPQDRQFILSSKKLLLSDSGFYLCAWSVGGGYTFGSGTRLTVV.

The sample holds a few counts of this clone. This rearrangement joins TRBV10-1 to TRBJ2-7; possible D gene TRBD2, 6 bases. The CDR3 has 16 residues. Trimming left V 8 bases short and J 4 bases short, with 24 bases between. CDR1 and CDR2 from the germline V gene are WNHNN and SYGVQD (reference sequence). DNA of the CDR3: TGCGCCAGCCGCGGGGTTGTGGGGCGAAAGTTGTACGAGCAGTACTTC. It codes for CASRGVVGRKLYEQYF.

V and J are TRBV18 and TRBJ1-4, with 7 positions matching TRBD1. The CDR3 spans 18 residues. Per germline, CDR1 KGHSH and CDR2 LQKENI. The V gene end was trimmed by 0 bases and the J gene end by 4 bases; junction bases not matched to a gene: 11. CDR3 DNA: TGTGCCAGCTCACCACCACTGACAGGGACGGGGATTAATGAAAAACTGTTTTTT. Its protein product is CASSPPLTGTGINEKLFF. Full variable domain (outside the CDR3, taken from reference TRBV18 and TRBJ1-4): NAGVMQNPRHLVRRRGQEARLRCSPMKGHSHVYWYRQLPEEGLKFMVYLQKENIIDESGMPKERFSAEFPKEGPSILRIQQVVRGDSAAYFCASSPPLTGTGINEKLFFGSGTQLSVL.

This chain links TRBV2 with TRBJ2-7, with a tentative D call TRBD1 (6 bases). CDR1 SNHLY and CDR2 FYNNEI come from the germline V gene. This CDR3 spans 14 amino acids. Trimming pared 2 bases from V and 6 bases from J, leaving 14 bases between. DNA for the CDR3: TGTGCCAGCAGTGAAATAGGGGGTCGGCGCGAGCAGTACTTC. Protein: CASSEIGGRREQYF.

The V gene is TRBV5-1, the J gene TRBJ2-7, with D possibly being TRBD2 (5 bases). Germline-derived CDR1 and CDR2 are SGHRS and YFSETQ. This CDR3 is 13 amino acids long. V lost 5 bases, J lost 4 bases, and 13 bases lay in between. The CDR3 nucleotides read TGCGCCAGCAGGGAGGAGGTTCGGTACGAGCAGTACTTC. It codes for CASREEVRYEQYF.